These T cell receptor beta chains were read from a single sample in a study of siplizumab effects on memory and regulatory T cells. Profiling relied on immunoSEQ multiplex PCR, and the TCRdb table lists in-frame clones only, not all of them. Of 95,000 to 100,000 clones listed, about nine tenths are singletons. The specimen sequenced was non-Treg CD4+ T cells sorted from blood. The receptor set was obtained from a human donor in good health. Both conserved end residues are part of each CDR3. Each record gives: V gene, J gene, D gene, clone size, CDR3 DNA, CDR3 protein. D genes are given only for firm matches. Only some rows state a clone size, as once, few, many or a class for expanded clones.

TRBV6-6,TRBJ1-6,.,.,TGTGCCAGCAGTTACTCGGACAGCGAAAATTCACCCCTCCACTTT,CASSYSDSENSPLHF
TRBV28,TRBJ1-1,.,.,TGTGCCAGCAGTTCCTGGTGGACCACTGAAGCTTTCTTT,CASSSWWTTEAFF
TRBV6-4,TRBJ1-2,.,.,TGTGCCAGCAGGGATACGACAGCCGTAAACTATGGCTACACCTTC,CASRDTTAVNYGYTF
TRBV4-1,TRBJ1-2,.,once,TGCGCCAGCAGCCAGGGGGTCAACTATGGCTACACCTTC,CASSQGVNYGYTF
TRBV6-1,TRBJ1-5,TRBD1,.,TGTGCCAGCAGCAGGGGGACAGGGAATCAGCCCCAGCATTTT,CASSRGTGNQPQHF
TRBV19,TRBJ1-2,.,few,TGTGCCAGTAGTACGGACAGAGGCGTTACTAACTATGGCTACACCTTC,CASSTDRGVTNYGYTF
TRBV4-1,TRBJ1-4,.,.,TGCGCCAGCAGCCAAGGGAGTACTAATGAAAAACTGTTTTTT,CASSQGSTNEKLFF
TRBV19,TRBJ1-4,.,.,TGTGCCAGTAGTATCCGCCTTGCAGCTAATGAAAAACTGTTTTTT,CASSIRLAANEKLFF
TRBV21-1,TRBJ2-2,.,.,TGTGCCAGCAGTATCGAAGGCCAGGACACCGGGGAGCTGTTTTTT,CASSIEGQDTGELFF
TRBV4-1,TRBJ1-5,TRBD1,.,TGCGCCAGCAGCCAAGAGGGTTACAGGGGCTTAAGCAATCAGCCCCAGCATTTT,CASSQEGYRGLSNQPQHF
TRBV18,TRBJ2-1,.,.,TGTGCCAGCTCACCACCGGCGGGCCTGCGGTCCTACAATGAGCAGTTCTTC,CASSPPAGLRSYNEQFF
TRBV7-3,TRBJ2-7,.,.,TGTGCCAGCAGCCGCGACGGTTCGGGCGAGCAGTACTTC,CASSRDGSGEQYF
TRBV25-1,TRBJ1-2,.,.,TGTGCCAGCGGAGCCCGGGACGGGAAAAACTATGGCTACACCTTC,CASGARDGKNYGYTF
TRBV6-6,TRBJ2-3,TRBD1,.,TGTGCCAGCAAAAACATACTCGGGACAGCCACAGATACGCAGTATTTT,CASKNILGTATDTQYF
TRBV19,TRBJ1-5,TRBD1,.,TGTGCCACCCGGGACAGAGACAATCAGCCCCAGCATTTT,CATRDRDNQPQHF
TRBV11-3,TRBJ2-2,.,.,TGTGCCAGCAGCCCGCGGCAGGGTCACGGGGAGCTGTTTTTT,CASSPRQGHGELFF
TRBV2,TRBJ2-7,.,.,TGTGCCAGCCAGAAAGCGGGTAGCTCCTACGAGCAGTACTTC,CASQKAGSSYEQYF
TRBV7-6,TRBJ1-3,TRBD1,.,TGTGCCAGCAGCCACAGGGGCCCCGGAAACACCATATATTTT,CASSHRGPGNTIYF
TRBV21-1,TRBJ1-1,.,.,TGTGCCAGCAGCAAAGACGGGGGGGACACTGAAGCTTTCTTT,CASSKDGGDTEAFF
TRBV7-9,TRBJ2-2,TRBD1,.,TGTGCCAGATCCCAGTCGGCGGACAGGGAGATCACCGGGGAGCTGTTTTTT,CARSQSADREITGELFF
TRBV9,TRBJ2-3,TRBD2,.,TGTGCCAGCAGCGTAGGACTAGCGGGAGATACGCAGTATTTT,CASSVGLAGDTQYF
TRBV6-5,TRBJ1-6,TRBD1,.,TGTGCCAGCAGGAAGCGTGTGGACAGGGCATCACCCCTCCACTTT,CASRKRVDRASPLHF
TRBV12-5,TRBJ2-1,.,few,TGTGCTAGTGGTTTGTACCTGCCAGGGGCGGGTGAGCAGTTCTTC,CASGLYLPGAGEQFF
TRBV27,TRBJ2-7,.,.,TGTGCCAGCAGTTTATACCAGGGATCCTACGAGCAGTACTTC,CASSLYQGSYEQYF
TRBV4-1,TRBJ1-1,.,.,TGCGCCAGCAGCCAAGGACAGTACACTGAAGCTTTCTTT,CASSQGQYTEAFF
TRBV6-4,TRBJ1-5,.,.,TGTGCCAGCAGTGAACGGGAGGGGATACAGCCCCAGCATTTT,CASSEREGIQPQHF
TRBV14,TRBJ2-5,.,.,TGTGCCAGCAGCCGGGGAGAGACCCAGTACTTC,CASSRGETQYF
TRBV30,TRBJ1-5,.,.,TGTGCCTGGAGTGTGTTCGGGACAACCAATCAGCCCCAGCATTTT,CAWSVFGTTNQPQHF
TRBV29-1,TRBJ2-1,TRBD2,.,TGCAGCGCTTGGGGTTCGAGACTAGCGGGGGACAATGAGCAGTTCTTC,CSAWGSRLAGDNEQFF
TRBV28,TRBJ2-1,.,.,TGTGCCAGCAGTTTGTTCGGCAACGGGAGCCGCGGTGAGCAGTTCTTC,CASSLFGNGSRGEQFF
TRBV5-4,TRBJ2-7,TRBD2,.,TGTGCCAGCAGCTTGTCCCCAGCTAGCGGGAGATTTGACGAGCAGTACTTC,CASSLSPASGRFDEQYF
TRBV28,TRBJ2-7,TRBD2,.,TGTGCCAGCAGTTTAACTACTAGCGCTTTTGACTCCTACGAGCAGTACTTC,CASSLTTSAFDSYEQYF
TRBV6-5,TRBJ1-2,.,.,TGTGCCAGCAGTGACACCACAGGAGGCTACACCTTC,CASSDTTGGYTF
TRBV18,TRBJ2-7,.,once,TGTGCCAGCTCACCGAGGAATCTGGGAGAGCAGTACTTC,CASSPRNLGEQYF
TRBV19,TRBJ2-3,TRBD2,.,TGTGCCAGTAGTATATCTAGCGGGAGCCCCCTAACGCAGTATTTT,CASSISSGSPLTQYF
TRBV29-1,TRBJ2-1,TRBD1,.,TGCAGCGGGAGTAAGACCGGGACAGGGGAATACAATGAGCAGTTCTTC,CSGSKTGTGEYNEQFF
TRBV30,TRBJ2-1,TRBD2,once,TGTGCCTGGAGTGTGCGACTAGCGGGAGGTCCCGATTCCTACAATGAGCAGTTCTTC,CAWSVRLAGGPDSYNEQFF